This TCR beta chain was sequenced during a study of CD8 T cells in ankylosing spondylitis. Study-wide results and caveats: Ankylosing spondylitis blood seemed to carry a telltale TCR beta motif made of several highly homologous variants. Previously reported in reactive arthritis synovial fluid and blood were some of the motif variants. In ankylosing spondylitis patients, matched synovial fluid reportedly showed significant enrichment of disease-linked clones.

Germline values: CDR1 MNHEY, CDR2 SMNVEV (reference sequence). CDR3 size: 13 residues. With 6 bases clipped from V and 5 bases from J, the junction kept 6 bases outside the gene matches. Making the TCR beta libraries involved quantitative 5'-RACE with molecular barcodes. TCRdb independently ran MiXCR on the 5' RACE reads; one entry per CDR3 protein. In the table there are about 240,000 distinct CDR3 sequences, 8% to 9.5% of which are singletons. Concerning this clonotype itself: Antigen specificity is unknown.

The rearrangement uses TRBV27 and TRBJ2-5; 7 nucleotides line up with TRBD1. Sequences were obtained from blood, either unsorted or a sorted T cell fraction (not recorded which). The clonotype comes from a male donor with ankylosing spondylitis or in good health (not recorded which). CDR3 residues: CASSWTGRETQYF. CDR3 DNA sequence: TGTGCCAGCAGCTGGACAGGACGGGAGACCCAGTACTTC.